This T cell receptor (beta chain) was retrieved from a study of Graves' ophthalmopathy and Graves' hyperthyroidism (dated by TCRdb to about 2018). At the level of the whole study: Peripheral blood samples were taken at the time of initial diagnosis, before any treatment was given. For independent validation, a separate cohort was made up of roughly 19 hyperthyroidism patients plus 17 patients who later progressed from hyperthyroidism to ophthalmopathy. Once sampling was done, hyperthyroidism patients were given methimazole at a starting dose of 30 mg daily, while ophthalmopathy patients were given high-dose intravenous methylprednisolone. To tell Graves' ophthalmopathy apart from Graves' hyperthyroidism, and to predict which patients would progress to ophthalmopathy, the study relied on TCR beta repertoire signatures. In over 5 hyperthyroidism patients, the T-cell repertoire of thyroid tissue was compared with the T-cell repertoire of blood. In total, under 150 blood samples were TCR-sequenced: some 43 ophthalmopathy, under 80 hyperthyroidism and about 17 hyperthyroidism-to-ophthalmopathy patients. The 95 to 100 discovery patients were randomly divided into training and test sets at a 7:3 ratio. To explore V-J signatures that distinguish ophthalmopathy from hyperthyroidism, a discovery set of about 99 patients was enrolled, made up of approximately 45 with ophthalmopathy and around 57 with stable hyperthyroidism. General study outcomes and caveats: Most of the expanded thyroid clonotypes with a frequency above 0.001 were also detected in blood, and it was suggested that the thyroid immune response may be reflected by blood repertoires. In validation, the model predicted ophthalmopathy progression with about 64% sensitivity and roughly 78% specificity; roughly eleven predicted patients were CT-confirmed with GO in a median of approximately 6.5 months. In cross-validation, the 13-signature model distinguished ophthalmopathy from stable hyperthyroidism with about 89% sensitivity and roughly 81% specificity, while in the test set the corresponding values were around 79% and 71%. Sample size was not predetermined statistically, and investigators were not blinded to group allocation.

This clonotype was seen repeatedly, ten times or more. The antigen it binds to is not known. No base quality information exists; no much larger clone differs at one position. V is clipped by 4 bases and J by 9 bases, and the sequence between their germline boundaries is 9 bases long. The CDR3 has 11 amino acids, counting the end cysteine and phenylalanine. The kept DNA is CDR3 alone, 33 bases in frame from the first base. Hyperthyroidism was defined as stable when no progression to ophthalmopathy occurred within 18 months of follow-up. Hyperthyroidism patients were newly diagnosed, were aged 18 to 65 years, and had a disease duration under 2 months. Anyone with other autoimmune diseases, uncontrolled infections, pregnancy or lactation was excluded from the study. Diagnosis relied on clinical symptoms, serum thyroxine, TRAb, thyroid ultrasound and orbital computed tomography. PBMCs were isolated from 7.5 to 10 ml of fresh peripheral blood by Ficoll-Paque density gradient centrifugation. Trizol reagent was used to extract the total RNA, and its quality was then checked on an Agilent 2100 Bioanalyzer.

For repertoire sequencing, the TCR beta CDR3 regions were amplified from RNA transcripts. HTBI primers and the Qiagen OneStep RT-PCR kit were used in a first-round RT-PCR, which was followed by a second-round multiplex PCR, size selection and purification. Sequencing of the libraries was carried out on an Illumina HiSeq2000 in paired-end mode with 100 bp reads. In the authors' own workflow: SOAPnuke was used for read processing, and reads with adapters, uncalled bases, a mean Phred below 15, or no exact constant-primer or identifier match were discarded. COPE v1.2.5 was used to merge the high-quality paired reads. Each unique nucleotide sequence was defined as a clonotype, and clonotypes were aligned to IMGT TRB V, D and J references with MiTCR v1.1. Analysis was restricted to V-J combinations with a frequency above 0.0001, which covered about 99% of repertoires. A TCR clonal expansion and chaos score per V-J combination was defined as the ratio of F50 clonal expansion to chaos observed in the TCRdist matrix. Welch's t-statistics and random forest were used to reduce features to about 14 V-J combinations, which were fed into a naive Bayes classifier. Thyroid-blood repertoire similarity was quantified with the Morisita-Horn index. The public reads were reprocessed in TCRdb via fastp at Q25 and MiXCR, keeping in-frame beta chains. Every distinct CDR3 protein forms one entry, paired with its most common genes and DNA. TCRdb, not the original authors, processed these V and J calls. A total of 600,000 to 650,000 distinct CDR3 sequences appear in this sample, about a fifth of them only once. Of the sample, 7.1% is held by the ten largest clones.

Recombination linked TRBV12-3 or TRBV12-4 to TRBJ1-2, and the D gene may be TRBD1, 5 bases matching. This sequence was found in a young woman with stable Graves' hyperthyroidism. Some clones in this sample may be carry-over from other donors' samples. Donor details come from another sample of the same person, matched by shared clones. The sample comprised peripheral blood. The CDR3 reads as follows: CASSSTDSYTF. Read as DNA, the sequence is TGTGCCAGCAGTTCGACGGACAGCTACACCTTC.